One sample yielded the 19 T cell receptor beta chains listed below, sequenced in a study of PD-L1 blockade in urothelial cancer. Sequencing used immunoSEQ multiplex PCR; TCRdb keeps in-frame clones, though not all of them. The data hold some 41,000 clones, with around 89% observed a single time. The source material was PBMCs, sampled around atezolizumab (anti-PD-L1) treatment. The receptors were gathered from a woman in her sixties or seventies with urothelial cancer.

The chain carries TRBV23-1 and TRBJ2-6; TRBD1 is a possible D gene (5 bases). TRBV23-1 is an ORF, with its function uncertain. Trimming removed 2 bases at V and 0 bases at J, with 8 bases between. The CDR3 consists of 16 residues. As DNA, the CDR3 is TGCGCCAGCAGTCAACCAGGGTTCTCTGGGGCCAACGTCCTGACTTTC. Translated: CASSQPGFSGANVLTF.

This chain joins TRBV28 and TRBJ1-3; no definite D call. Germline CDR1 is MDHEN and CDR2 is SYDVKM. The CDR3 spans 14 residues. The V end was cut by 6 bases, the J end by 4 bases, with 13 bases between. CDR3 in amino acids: CASRVGLRGNTIYF. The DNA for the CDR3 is TGTGCCAGCAGGGTCGGCCTGCGGGGAAACACCATATATTTT.

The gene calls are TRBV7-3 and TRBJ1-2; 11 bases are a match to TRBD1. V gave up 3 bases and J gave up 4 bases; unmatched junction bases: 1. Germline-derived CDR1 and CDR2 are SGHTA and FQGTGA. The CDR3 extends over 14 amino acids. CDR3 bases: TGTGCCAGCAGCTTGGGGACAGGGGGCTATGGCTACACCTTC. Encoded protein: CASSLGTGGYGYTF.

The CDR3 loop is CSSVYETQYF. In DNA form, the CDR3 reads TGCAGTAGCGTATATGAGACCCAGTACTTC. This chain joins TRBV29-1 and TRBJ2-5; possibly TRBD2 for D (5 bases). The CDR3 has 10 amino acids. Looked up from germline, CDR1 is SQVTM and CDR2 is ANQGSEA. Supplemented by reference TRBV29-1 and TRBJ2-5, the full variable domain reads SAVISQKPSRDICQRGTSLTIQCQVDSQVTMMFWYRQQPGQSLTLIATANQGSEATYESGFVIDKFPISRPNLTFSTLTVSNMSPEDSSIYLCSSVYETQYFGPGTRLLVL.

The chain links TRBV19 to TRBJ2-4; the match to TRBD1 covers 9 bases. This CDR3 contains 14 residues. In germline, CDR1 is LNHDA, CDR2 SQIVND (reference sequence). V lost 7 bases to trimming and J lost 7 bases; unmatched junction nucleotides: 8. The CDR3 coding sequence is TGTGCCAGTATTAAGAGAGGGACAGGGAACATTCAGTACTTC. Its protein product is CASIKRGTGNIQYF.

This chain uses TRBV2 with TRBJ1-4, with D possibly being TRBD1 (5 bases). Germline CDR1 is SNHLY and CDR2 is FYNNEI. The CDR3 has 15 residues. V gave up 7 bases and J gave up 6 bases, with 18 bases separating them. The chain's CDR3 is CASINGARTDEKLFF. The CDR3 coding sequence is TGTGCCAGCATAAATGGGGCTCGGACGGATGAAAAACTGTTTTTT.

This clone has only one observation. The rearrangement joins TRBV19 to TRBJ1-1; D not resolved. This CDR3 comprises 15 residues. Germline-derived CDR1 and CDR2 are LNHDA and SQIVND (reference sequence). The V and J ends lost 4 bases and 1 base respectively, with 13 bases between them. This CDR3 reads CASSTPRGPNTEAFF. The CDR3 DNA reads TGTGCCAGTAGTACGCCCCGTGGCCCGAACACTGAAGCTTTCTTT.

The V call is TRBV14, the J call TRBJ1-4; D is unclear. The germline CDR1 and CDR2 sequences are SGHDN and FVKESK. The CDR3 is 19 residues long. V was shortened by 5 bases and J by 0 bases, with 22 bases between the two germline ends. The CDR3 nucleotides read TGTGCCAGCAGCTTTCTCCAACCGGGAACGCATGCAACTAATGAAAAACTGTTTTTT. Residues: CASSFLQPGTHATNEKLFF.

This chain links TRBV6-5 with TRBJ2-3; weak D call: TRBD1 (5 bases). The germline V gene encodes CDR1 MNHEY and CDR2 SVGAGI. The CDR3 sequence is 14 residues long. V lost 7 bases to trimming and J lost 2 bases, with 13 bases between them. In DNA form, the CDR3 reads TGTGCCAGCATTGGGTGGGGCTACACAGATACGCAGTATTTT. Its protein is CASIGWGYTDTQYF.

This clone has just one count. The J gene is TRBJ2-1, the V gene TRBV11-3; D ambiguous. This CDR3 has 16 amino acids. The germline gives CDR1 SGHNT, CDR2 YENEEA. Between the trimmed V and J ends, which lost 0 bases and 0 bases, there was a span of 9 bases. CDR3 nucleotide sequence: TGTGCCAGCAGCTTAGACGCGCGGAGCTCCTACAATGAGCAGTTCTTC. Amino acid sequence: CASSLDARSSYNEQFF.

DNA for the CDR3: TGTGCCAGTAGTATATCGGGGACTAGCGGTTCCTACGAGCAGTACTTC. Its translation: CASSISGTSGSYEQYF. The J gene is TRBJ2-7, the V gene TRBV19, with 11 positions matching TRBD2. Trimming at V came to 2 bases and at J to 1 base, leaving 4 bases not matched to a gene. Germline-derived CDR1 and CDR2 are LNHDA and SQIVND (reference sequence). The CDR3 loop spans 16 amino acids.

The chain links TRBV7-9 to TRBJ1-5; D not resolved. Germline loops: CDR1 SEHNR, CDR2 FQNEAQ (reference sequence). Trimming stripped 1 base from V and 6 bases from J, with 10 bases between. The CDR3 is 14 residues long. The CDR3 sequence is CASSLGRPGQPQHF. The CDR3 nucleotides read TGTGCCAGCAGCTTAGGCCGGCCGGGTCAGCCCCAGCATTTT.

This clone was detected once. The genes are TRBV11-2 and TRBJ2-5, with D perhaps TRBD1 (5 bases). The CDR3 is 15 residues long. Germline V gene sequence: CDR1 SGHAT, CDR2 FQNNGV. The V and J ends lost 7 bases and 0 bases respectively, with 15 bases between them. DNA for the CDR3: TGTGCCAGCACCCCTGGGGCAGCTTACCAAGAGACCCAGTACTTC. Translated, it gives CASTPGAAYQETQYF.

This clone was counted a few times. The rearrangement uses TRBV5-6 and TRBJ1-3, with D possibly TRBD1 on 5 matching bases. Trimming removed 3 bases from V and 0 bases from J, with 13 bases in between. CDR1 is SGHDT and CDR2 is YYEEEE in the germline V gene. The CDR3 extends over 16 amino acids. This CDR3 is CASSSNYRSSGNTIYF. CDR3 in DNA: TGTGCCAGCAGCTCAAACTACAGGAGCTCTGGAAACACCATATATTTT.

In DNA form, the CDR3 reads TGTGCCAGCAGCGCAGGGAGGAATGAGCAGTTCTTC. It yields the protein CASSAGRNEQFF. The genes are TRBV9 and TRBJ2-1, with D perhaps TRBD2 (6 bases). The CDR3 has 12 residues. V lost 3 bases, J lost 7 bases, and 8 bases lay in between. Germline V lookup: CDR1 SGDLS, CDR2 YYNGEE. Complete variable domain (other parts from reference TRBV9 and TRBJ2-1): DSGVTQTPKHLITATGQRVTLRCSPRSGDLSVYWYQQSLDQGLQFLIQYYNGEERAKGNILERFSAQQFPDLHSELNLSSLELGDSALYFCASSAGRNEQFFGPGTRLTVL.

The CDR3 region is CASSPLDRVETQYF. The CDR3 bases are TGTGCCAGCTCACCATTAGACAGGGTGGAGACCCAGTACTTC. This chain joins TRBV18 and TRBJ2-5, with 7 bases identical to TRBD1. The CDR3 sequence is 14 residues long. The J segment lost 5 bases and the V segment lost 2 bases, leaving 5 bases of the junction unmatched. Germline values: CDR1 KGHSH, CDR2 LQKENI.

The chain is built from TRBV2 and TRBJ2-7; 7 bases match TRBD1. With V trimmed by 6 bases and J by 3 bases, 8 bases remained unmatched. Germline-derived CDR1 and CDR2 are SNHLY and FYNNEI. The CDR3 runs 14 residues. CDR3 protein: CASSLRDSHYEQYF. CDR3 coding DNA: TGTGCCAGCAGCCTCCGGGACAGTCACTACGAGCAGTACTTC.

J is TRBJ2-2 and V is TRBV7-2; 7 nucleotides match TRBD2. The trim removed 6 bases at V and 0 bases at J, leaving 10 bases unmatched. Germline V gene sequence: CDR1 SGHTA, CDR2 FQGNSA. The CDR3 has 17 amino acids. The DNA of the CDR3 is TGTGCCAGCAGTCCACAACCAACTAGCGCGAACACCGGGGAGCTGTTTTTT. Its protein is CASSPQPTSANTGELFF.

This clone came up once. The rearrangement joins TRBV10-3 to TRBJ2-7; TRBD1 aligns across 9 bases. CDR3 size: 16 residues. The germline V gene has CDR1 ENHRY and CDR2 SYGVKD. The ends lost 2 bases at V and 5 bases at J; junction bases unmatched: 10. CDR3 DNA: TGTGCCATCAGTGAGGCCACCGGGACAGGGTACGACGAGCAGTACTTC. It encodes CAISEATGTGYDEQYF.